The 19 T cell receptor beta chains below all came from one sample that was sequenced in a study of T cells in localized non-small cell lung cancer. Sequencing was performed with immunoSEQ multiplex PCR; in TCRdb, only in-frame clones are kept and a portion is missing. The sample has 40,000 to 65,000 clones; over 70% are singletons. The source was peripheral blood mononuclear cells, collected before any cancer treatment. Source of these receptors: a man aged 40 to 69 with stage III lung adenocarcinoma.

The J gene is TRBJ2-3, the V gene TRBV7-3, with 11 bases fitting TRBD1. The germline CDR1 and CDR2 sequences are SGHTA and FQGTGA. The CDR3 is 16 amino acids. Trimming removed 5 bases from V and 2 bases from J; junction bases left unmatched: 6. The CDR3 bases are TGTGCCAGCAGCCTCAGGACAGGGGGCAACACAGATACGCAGTATTTT. Its protein is CASSLRTGGNTDTQYF.

Judged by abundance, this clone is medium-sized (0.01 to 0.1%). The V call is TRBV2, the J call TRBJ1-2; 7 bases are shared with TRBD1. The CDR3 length is 13 residues. Unmatched junction bases numbered 6, after V lost 7 bases and J lost 4 bases. Germline V lookup: CDR1 SNHLY, CDR2 FYNNEI. The CDR3 DNA is TGTGCCAGCACCCCGGGACAGTCCTATGGCTACACCTTC. It codes for CASTPGQSYGYTF.

The CDR3 region has the DNA TGTGCCAGCAGCTTAGACAGTCTCTATAATTCACCCCTCCACTTT. It yields the protein CASSLDSLYNSPLHF. This sequence joins TRBV7-9 and TRBJ1-6; D gene uncertain. The CDR3 contains 15 residues. V was clipped by 1 base and J by 3 bases, with 7 bases between them. Germline V gene data show CDR1 as SEHNR and CDR2 as FQNEAQ (reference sequence).

This chain uses TRBV6-1 with TRBJ2-1; 9 nucleotides match TRBD1. CDR1 is MNHNS and CDR2 is SASEGT in the germline V gene. V trimming: 1 base; J trimming: 4 bases; junction bases outside the gene matches: 5. The CDR3 is made up of 16 amino acids. The CDR3 DNA is TGTGCCAGCAGTGAAGACGGGACAGGGTTATACAATGAGCAGTTCTTC. Translated: CASSEDGTGLYNEQFF.

The V call is TRBV15, the J call TRBJ1-1; D possibly corresponds to TRBD1 (5 bases). The germline V gene encodes CDR1 LNHNV and CDR2 YYDKDF (reference sequence). The V and J ends lost 3 bases and 4 bases respectively, with 12 bases between them. This CDR3 is built from 14 residues. The CDR3 here is CATSRNQGTTEAFF. Here the CDR3 DNA reads TGTGCCACCAGCAGGAATCAGGGTACCACTGAAGCTTTCTTT. Based on the CDR3 plus reference TRBV15 and TRBJ1-1, the full variable domain is DAMVIQNPRYQVTQFGKPVTLSCSQTLNHNVMYWYQQKSSQAPKLLFHYYDKDFNNEADTPDNFQSRRPNTSFCFLDIRSPGLGDTAMYLCATSRNQGTTEAFFGQGTRLTVV.

Written as DNA, the CDR3 is TGTGCCAGCAGCTTGGGGGTAGGTAGGGAGACCCAGTACTTC. Translated: CASSLGVGRETQYF. The chain recombines TRBV5-6 with TRBJ2-5; D is ambiguous. Germline V CDR1 and CDR2: SGHDT, YYEEEE. The CDR3 contains 14 residues. Trimming took 0 bases from V and 5 from J, leaving 11 bases between them. Full variable domain (rest looked up from reference TRBV5-6 and TRBJ2-5): DAGVTQSPTHLIKTRGQQVTLRCSPKSGHDTVSWYQQALGQGPQFIFQYYEEEERQRGNFPDRFSGHQFPNYSSELNVNALLLGDSALYLCASSLGVGRETQYFGPGTRLLVL.

This chain joins TRBV7-6 and TRBJ2-2; a possible D gene is TRBD1 (6 bases). CDR3 size: 16 residues. V shed 1 base and J shed 5 bases, with 14 bases lying between them. Germline V gives CDR1 SGHVS, CDR2 FNYEAQ. CDR3 bases: TGTGCCAGCAGCTTAGAAACAGGGAGATTAACCGGGGAGCTGTTTTTT. It yields the protein CASSLETGRLTGELFF.

V usage is TRBV7-9 and J usage is TRBJ2-5; 10 bases match TRBD2. Looked up from germline, CDR1 is SEHNR and CDR2 is FQNEAQ (reference sequence). The CDR3 loop spans 14 amino acids. V lost 5 bases to trimming and J lost 2 bases; unmatched junction nucleotides: 2. The CDR3 sequence is CASSPTSGQETQYF. CDR3 coding DNA: TGTGCCAGCAGCCCGACTAGCGGGCAAGAGACCCAGTACTTC.

V and J are TRBV2 and TRBJ2-7; 7 positions agree with TRBD1. The CDR3 contains 13 residues. Germline V CDR1 and CDR2: SNHLY, FYNNEI. V was pared by 4 bases and J by 3 bases, with 3 bases of the junction left unmatched. CDR3 coding DNA: TGTGCCAGCAGTGGAGGGGGCGGCTACGAGCAGTACTTC. Protein: CASSGGGGYEQYF.

The chain has TRBV5-6 and TRBJ2-1; 8 nucleotides agree with TRBD2. J gave up 2 bases and V 0 bases, and 4 bases lay outside the gene matches. CDR1 and CDR2 from the germline V gene are SGHDT and YYEEEE. CDR3 length equals 16 residues. In DNA, the CDR3 is TGTGCCAGCAGCTTGGACGGACTAGCAGCCTACAATGAGCAGTTCTTC. Translated: CASSLDGLAAYNEQFF.

The V gene is TRBV4-3, the J gene TRBJ1-2, with 8 bases aligning to TRBD1. Germline CDR1 LGHNA, CDR2 YSLEER. The CDR3 consists of 15 residues. The V and J ends lost 0 bases and 4 bases, in that order; junction bases with no gene match: 4. This CDR3 reads CASSQDAGQGYGYTF. For the CDR3, the DNA is TGCGCCAGCAGCCAAGATGCAGGACAGGGCTATGGCTACACCTTC.

This clone showed up just a few times. V usage is TRBV5-8 and J usage is TRBJ2-7; perhaps TRBD2 as D (6 bases). Trimming shortened V by 0 bases and J by 5 bases, and 12 bases separated the two germline ends. Germline V lookup: CDR1 SGHTS, CDR2 YDEGEE. The CDR3 covers 14 residues. The CDR3 coding sequence is TGTGCCAGCAGCTTGGTAGGGACTTTAGACGAGCAGTACTTC. Protein product: CASSLVGTLDEQYF.

The chain employs TRBV7-9 and TRBJ2-7; D not resolved. Trimming left V 5 bases short and J 5 bases short, with 7 bases between. This CDR3 region has 11 residues. Per germline, CDR1 SEHNR and CDR2 FQNEAQ (reference sequence). The CDR3, as DNA: TGTGCCAGCAGCCCAGGAGACGAGCAGTACTTC. It translates to CASSPGDEQYF.

The chain links TRBV7-9 to TRBJ2-2, with D possibly TRBD1 on 6 matching bases. The CDR3 extends over 14 amino acids. The V end lost 5 bases, the J end lost 5 bases, and 12 bases lay between the germline ends. CDR1 and CDR2 from the germline V gene are SEHNR and FQNEAQ (reference sequence). CDR3 bases: TGTGCCAGCAGCCCCAGGACAGAGACCGGGGAGCTGTTTTTT. It is translated as CASSPRTETGELFF.

V usage is TRBV9 and J usage is TRBJ2-2, with TRBD1 identical over 7 bases. CDR1 is SGDLS, CDR2 YYNGEE, per germline. This CDR3 contains 16 residues. Germline trimming cut 5 bases from V and 2 bases from J; bases unmatched to any gene: 9. CDR3 loop: CASSPGQRANTGELFF. As DNA, the CDR3 is TGTGCCAGCAGTCCGGGACAGCGAGCTAACACCGGGGAGCTGTTTTTT.

There are a few counts of this clone. V gene TRBV18 combines with J gene TRBJ1-5, with D perhaps matching TRBD1 (6 bases). The CDR3 loop spans 14 amino acids. Between the trimmed V and J ends, which lost 2 bases and 3 bases, there was a span of 8 bases. CDR1 is KGHSH, CDR2 LQKENI, per germline. This CDR3 reads CASSPGGNNQPQHF. CDR3 nucleotides: TGTGCCAGCTCACCAGGGGGCAACAATCAGCCCCAGCATTTT.

The J gene is TRBJ2-2, the V gene TRBV7-2; TRBD1 agrees at 9 bases. Germline V gene sequence: CDR1 SGHTA, CDR2 FQGNSA. V shed 1 base and J 6 bases; nucleotides not matched to a gene: 12. CDR3 size: 18 residues. The CDR3 region has the DNA TGTGCCAGCAGCTTAGTGATTGTTACAGGGGGCGGGCCCGGGGAGCTGTTTTTT. Amino acids: CASSLVIVTGGGPGELFF.

The chain has TRBV19 and TRBJ2-2; 9 nucleotides match TRBD2. Germline CDR1 LNHDA, CDR2 SQIVND (reference sequence). The junction had 16 bases not matched to a gene; V was cut back by 6 bases and J by 5 bases. The CDR3 contains 18 residues. In DNA, the CDR3 is TGTGCCAGTAGAATCAAGCCCGGGACTAGCCCGAGGACCGGGGAGCTGTTTTTT. It yields the protein CASRIKPGTSPRTGELFF. Variable domain in full (rest from reference TRBV19 and TRBJ2-2): DGGITQSPKYLFRKEGQNVTLSCEQNLNHDAMYWYRQDPGQGLRLIYYSQIVNDFQKGDIAEGYSVSREKKESFPLTVTSAQKNPTAFYLCASRIKPGTSPRTGELFFGEGSRLTVL.

The J gene is TRBJ1-2, the V gene TRBV19; D might be TRBD1 (5 bases). V lost 1 base and J lost 6, with 9 bases in between. The CDR3 length is 13 residues. The germline V gene encodes CDR1 LNHDA and CDR2 SQIVND (reference sequence). This chain's CDR3 is CASSIGGGDGYTF. The CDR3, as DNA: TGTGCCAGTAGTATAGGGGGAGGGGATGGCTACACCTTC.